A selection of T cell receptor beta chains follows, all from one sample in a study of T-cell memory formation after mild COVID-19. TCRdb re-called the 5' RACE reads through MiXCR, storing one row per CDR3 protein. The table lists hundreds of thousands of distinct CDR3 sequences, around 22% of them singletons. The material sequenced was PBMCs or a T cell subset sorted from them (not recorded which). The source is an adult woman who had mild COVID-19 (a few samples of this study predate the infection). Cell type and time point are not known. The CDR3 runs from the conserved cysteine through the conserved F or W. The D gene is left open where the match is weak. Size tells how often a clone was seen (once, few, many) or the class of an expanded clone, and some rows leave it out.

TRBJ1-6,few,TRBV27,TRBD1,TGTGCCAGCAGGGGACAGGGGAATAATTCACCCCTCCACTTT,CASRGQGNNSPLHF
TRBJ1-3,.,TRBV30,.,TGTGCCTGGAGTAAGAACTCTGGAAACACCATATATTTT,CAWSKNSGNTIYF
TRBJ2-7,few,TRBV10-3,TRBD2,TGTGCCATCAGCGCTCGACTAGCGGGAGACGACGAGCAGTACTTC,CAISARLAGDDEQYF
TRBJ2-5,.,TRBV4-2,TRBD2,TGTGCCAGCAGCCAAGCTGCGGGAGGGCTTTGGGAGACCCAGTACTTC,CASSQAAGGLWETQYF
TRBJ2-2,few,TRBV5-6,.,TGTGCCAGCAGCTTACCGGGCATGATGAACACCGGGGAGCTGTTTTTT,CASSLPGMMNTGELFF
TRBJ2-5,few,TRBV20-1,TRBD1,TGCAGTGCTAGAGGAACAGGGGGCCGGGAGACCCAGTACTTC,CSARGTGGRETQYF
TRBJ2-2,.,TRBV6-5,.,TGTGCCAGCAGTACCCACTGGGATCGCCAGGGTATCACCGGGGAGCTGTTTTTT,CASSTHWDRQGITGELFF
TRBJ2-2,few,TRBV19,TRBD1,TGTGCCAGTGACAGGGGAGCGAACACCGGGGAGCTGTTTTTT,CASDRGANTGELFF
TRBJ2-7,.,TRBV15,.,TGTGCCACCAGCAGAGATTTGGCACGCGAGCAGTACTTC,CATSRDLAREQYF
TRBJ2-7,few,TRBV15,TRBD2,TGTGCCACCAGCAGGTCAAGCGGGAGTAGCTACGAGCAGTACTTC,CATSRSSGSSYEQYF
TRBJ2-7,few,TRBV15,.,TGTGCCACCAGCATGCGGCGAGGACCCTACGAGCAGTACTTC,CATSMRRGPYEQYF
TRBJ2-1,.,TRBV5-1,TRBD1,TGCGCCAGCAGCTTGGCCCAGACAGGGAATGAGCAGTTCTTC,CASSLAQTGNEQFF
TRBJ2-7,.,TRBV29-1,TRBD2,TGCAGCGTTGAGGATGGGACTAAGTACTTC,CSVEDGTKYF
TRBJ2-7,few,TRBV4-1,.,TGCGCCAGCAGCCAAGCCAACAGGCCCTACGAGCAGTACTTC,CASSQANRPYEQYF
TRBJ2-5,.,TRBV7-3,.,TGTGCCAGCAGCGGGACTTTCCAAGAGACCCAGTACTTC,CASSGTFQETQYF
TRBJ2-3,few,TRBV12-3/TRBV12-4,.,TGTGCCAGCAGTTATATCTTAACAGATACGCAGTATTTT,CASSYILTDTQYF
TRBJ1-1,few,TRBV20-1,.,TGCAGTGCTAGAGATCCAGGAGGGCGCGGGAACACTGAAGCTTTCTTT,CSARDPGGRGNTEAFF
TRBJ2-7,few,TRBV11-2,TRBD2,TGTGCCAGCAGCTTAGGGTCTAGCGGGAGATTGTACGAGCAGTACTTC,CASSLGSSGRLYEQYF
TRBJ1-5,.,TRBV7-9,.,TGTGCCAGCAGCGCTTATAGCAATCAGCCCCAGCATTTT,CASSAYSNQPQHF
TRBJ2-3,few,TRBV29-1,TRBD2,TGCAGCGGGAGGCGGGGGGTCACAGATACGCAGTATTTT,CSGRRGVTDTQYF